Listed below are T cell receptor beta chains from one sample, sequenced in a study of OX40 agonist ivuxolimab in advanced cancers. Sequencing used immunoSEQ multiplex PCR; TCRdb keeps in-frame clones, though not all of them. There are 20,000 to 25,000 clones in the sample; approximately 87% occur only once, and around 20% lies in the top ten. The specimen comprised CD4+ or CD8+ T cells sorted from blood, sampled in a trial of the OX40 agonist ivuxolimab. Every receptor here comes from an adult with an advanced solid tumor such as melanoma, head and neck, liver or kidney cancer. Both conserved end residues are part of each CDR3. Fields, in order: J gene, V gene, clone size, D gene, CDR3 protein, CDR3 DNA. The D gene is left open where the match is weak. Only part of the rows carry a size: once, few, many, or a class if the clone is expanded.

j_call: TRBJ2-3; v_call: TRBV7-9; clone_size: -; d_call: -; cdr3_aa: CASRTGAGTDTQYF; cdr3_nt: TGTGCCAGCAGGACTGGTGCGGGCACAGATACGCAGTATTTT
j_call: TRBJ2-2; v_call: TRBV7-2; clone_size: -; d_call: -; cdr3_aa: CASSPNGPRVTGELFF; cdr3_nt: TGTGCCAGCAGCCCTAATGGGCCCCGAGTCACCGGGGAGCTGTTTTTT
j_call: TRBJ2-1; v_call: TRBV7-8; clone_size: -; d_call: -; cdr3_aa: CASSLWGGYNEQFF; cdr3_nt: TGTGCCAGCAGCTTATGGGGTGGCTACAATGAGCAGTTCTTC
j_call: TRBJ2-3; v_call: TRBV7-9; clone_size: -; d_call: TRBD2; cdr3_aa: CASSLVLAGADTQYF; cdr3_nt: TGTGCCAGCAGCTTAGTCCTAGCGGGGGCCGATACGCAGTATTTT
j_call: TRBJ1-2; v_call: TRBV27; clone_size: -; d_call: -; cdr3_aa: CASSSSVKTYGYTF; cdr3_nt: TGTGCCAGCAGTTCCTCTGTTAAAACCTATGGCTACACCTTC
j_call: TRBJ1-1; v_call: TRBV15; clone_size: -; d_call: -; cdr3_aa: CATSSGEFTTEAFF; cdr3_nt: TGTGCCACCAGCAGTGGAGAGTTTACCACTGAAGCTTTCTTT
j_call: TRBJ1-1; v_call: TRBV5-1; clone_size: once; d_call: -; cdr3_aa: CASSQKEGHKNTEAFF; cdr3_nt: TGCGCCAGCAGCCAAAAAGAGGGACATAAGAACACTGAAGCTTTCTTT
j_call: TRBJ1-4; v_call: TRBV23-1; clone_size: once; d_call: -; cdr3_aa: CASSQSGEGKLFF; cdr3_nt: TGCGCCAGCAGTCAATCGGGGGAGGGAAAACTGTTTTTT
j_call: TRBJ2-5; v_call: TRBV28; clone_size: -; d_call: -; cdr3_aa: CASSPGQGETQYF; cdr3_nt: TGTGCCAGCAGTCCCGGGCAGGGAGAGACCCAGTACTTC
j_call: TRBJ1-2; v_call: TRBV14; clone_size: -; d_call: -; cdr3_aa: CASSQERRGYTF; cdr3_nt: TGTGCCAGCAGCCAAGAACGGCGGGGCTACACCTTC
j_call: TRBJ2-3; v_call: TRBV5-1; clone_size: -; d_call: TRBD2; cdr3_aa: CASSLASGGPTDTQYF; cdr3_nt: TGCGCCAGCAGCTTGGCTAGCGGGGGGCCCACAGATACGCAGTATTTT
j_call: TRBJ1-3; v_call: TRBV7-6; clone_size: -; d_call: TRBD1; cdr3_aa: CASSLGQGSGNTIYF; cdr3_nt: TGTGCCAGCAGCTTAGGACAGGGAAGTGGAAACACCATATATTTT
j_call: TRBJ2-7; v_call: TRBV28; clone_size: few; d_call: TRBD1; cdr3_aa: CASSSGRDRGYEQYF; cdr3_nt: TGTGCCAGCAGCTCCGGACGAGACAGGGGGTACGAGCAGTACTTC
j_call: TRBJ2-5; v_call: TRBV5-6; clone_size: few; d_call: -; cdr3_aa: CASSLGGKASFETQYF; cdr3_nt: TGTGCCAGCAGCTTGGGAGGGAAAGCGTCGTTTGAGACCCAGTACTTC
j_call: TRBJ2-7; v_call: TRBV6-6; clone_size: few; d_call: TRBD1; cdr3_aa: CASSPISTGGSYEQYF; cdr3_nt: TGTGCCAGCAGTCCTATTTCGACAGGGGGCTCCTACGAGCAGTACTTC
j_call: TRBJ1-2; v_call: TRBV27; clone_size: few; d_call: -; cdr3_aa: CASSPEGDASRTF; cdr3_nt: TGTGCCAGCAGTCCCGAAGGGGACGCAAGTCGTACCTTC
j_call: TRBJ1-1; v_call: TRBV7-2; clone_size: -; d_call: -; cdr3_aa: CAIPTGDTEAFF; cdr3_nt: TGTGCCATCCCCACGGGGGACACTGAAGCTTTCTTT
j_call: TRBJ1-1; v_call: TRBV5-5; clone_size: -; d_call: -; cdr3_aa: CASSLGTEAFF; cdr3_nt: TGTGCCAGCAGCTTAGGCACTGAAGCTTTCTTT
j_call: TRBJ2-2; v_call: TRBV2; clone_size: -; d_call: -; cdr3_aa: CASTDAGELFF; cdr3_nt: TGTGCCAGCACGGACGCCGGGGAGCTGTTTTTT
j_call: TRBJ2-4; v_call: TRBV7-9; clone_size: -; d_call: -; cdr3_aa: CASSRAGETNIQYF; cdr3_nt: TGTGCCAGCAGCCGAGCAGGGGAGACAAACATTCAGTACTTC
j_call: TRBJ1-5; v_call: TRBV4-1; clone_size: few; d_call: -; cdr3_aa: CASSQVVGLQPQHF; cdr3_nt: TGCGCCAGCAGCCAAGTGGTAGGGCTTCAGCCCCAGCATTTT
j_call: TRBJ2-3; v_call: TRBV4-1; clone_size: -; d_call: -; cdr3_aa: CASSLGASTDTQYF; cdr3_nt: TGCGCCAGCAGCCTTGGCGCTAGCACAGATACGCAGTATTTT
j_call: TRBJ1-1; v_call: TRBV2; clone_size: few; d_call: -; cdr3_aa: CASRGMMNTEAFF; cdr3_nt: TGTGCCAGCAGGGGAATGATGAACACTGAAGCTTTCTTT
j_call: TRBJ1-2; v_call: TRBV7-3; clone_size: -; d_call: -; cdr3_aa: CAGSSDSQGYTF; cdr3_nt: TGTGCCGGCAGCTCGGACAGTCAAGGCTACACCTTC
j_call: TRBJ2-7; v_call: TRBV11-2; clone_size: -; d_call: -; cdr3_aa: CASSLGGSYEQYF; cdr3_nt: TGTGCCAGCAGCCTGGGGGGTTCCTACGAGCAGTACTTC
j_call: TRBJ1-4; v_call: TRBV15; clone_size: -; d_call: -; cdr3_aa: CATSPSFNEKLFF; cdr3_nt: TGTGCCACCAGCCCCAGCTTTAATGAAAAACTGTTTTTT
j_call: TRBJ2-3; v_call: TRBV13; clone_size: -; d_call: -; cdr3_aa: CASSSGTPVFTDTQYF; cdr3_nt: TGTGCCAGCAGCTCAGGGACTCCCGTCTTCACAGATACGCAGTATTTT
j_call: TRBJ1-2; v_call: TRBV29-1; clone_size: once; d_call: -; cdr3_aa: CSAREENGYTF; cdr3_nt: TGCAGCGCGCGGGAGGAGAATGGCTACACCTTC
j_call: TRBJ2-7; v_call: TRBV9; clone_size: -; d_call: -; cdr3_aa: CASSVVGNSYEQYF; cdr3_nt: TGTGCCAGCAGCGTAGTGGGCAACTCCTACGAGCAGTACTTC